This T cell receptor beta chain was observed in a study of naive and memory T cell subsets. With regard to this clonotype: Its antigen is still unknown.

The beta constant-region primer was an equimolar mix of two oligonucleotides covering TRBC1 and TRBC2. Four rounds of PCR amplified the ligated cDNA using nested alpha and beta constant-region primers plus SP2. In TCRdb, the UMI-ligation and nested PCR reads were re-called with MiXCR into one record per CDR3 protein. The data show over 130,000 distinct CDR3 sequences, under 25% seen once. General study findings and limits: From naive to CM, EM and EMRA, diversity decreased and Gini increased. A few larger clonotypes appeared in naive repertoires, especially CD8, possibly memory cells re-expressing CD45RA.

After the first PCR, alpha and beta chain libraries were processed separately. Trimming took off 3 bases at V and 7 bases at J, with 13 bases between the two ends. The CDR3 contains 14 residues. Germline CDR1 reads MNHEY; CDR2 reads SMNVEV (reference sequence). Sequenced: naive CD8+ T cells from blood. The TCR comes from a human donor in good health. The J gene is TRBJ1-5, the V gene TRBV27; TRBD1 might be the D (6 bases). CDR3 region: CASSFSWGQQPQHF. CDR3 DNA sequence: TGTGCCAGCAGTTTCTCATGGGGGCAGCAGCCCCAGCATTTT.